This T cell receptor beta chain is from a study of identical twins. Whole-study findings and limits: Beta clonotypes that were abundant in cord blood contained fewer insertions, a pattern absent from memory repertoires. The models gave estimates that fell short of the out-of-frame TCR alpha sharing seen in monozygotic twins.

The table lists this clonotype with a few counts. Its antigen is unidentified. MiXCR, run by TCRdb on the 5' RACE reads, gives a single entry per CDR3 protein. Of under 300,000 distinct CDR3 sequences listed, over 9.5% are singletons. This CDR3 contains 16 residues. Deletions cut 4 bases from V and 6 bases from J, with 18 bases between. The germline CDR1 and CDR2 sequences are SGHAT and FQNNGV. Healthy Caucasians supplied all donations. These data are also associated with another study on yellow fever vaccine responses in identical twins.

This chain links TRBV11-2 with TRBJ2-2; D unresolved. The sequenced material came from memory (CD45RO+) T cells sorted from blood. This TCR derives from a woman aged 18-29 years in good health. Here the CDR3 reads CASSYLTGISSGELFF. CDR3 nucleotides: TGTGCCAGCAGCTACCTAACCGGAATATCGTCCGGGGAGCTGTTTTTT. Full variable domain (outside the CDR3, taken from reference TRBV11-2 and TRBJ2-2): EAGVAQSPRYKIIEKRQSVAFWCNPISGHATLYWYQQILGQGPKLLIQFQNNGVVDDSQLPKDRFSAERLKGVDSTLKIQPAKLEDSAVYLCASSYLTGISSGELFFGEGSRLTVL.